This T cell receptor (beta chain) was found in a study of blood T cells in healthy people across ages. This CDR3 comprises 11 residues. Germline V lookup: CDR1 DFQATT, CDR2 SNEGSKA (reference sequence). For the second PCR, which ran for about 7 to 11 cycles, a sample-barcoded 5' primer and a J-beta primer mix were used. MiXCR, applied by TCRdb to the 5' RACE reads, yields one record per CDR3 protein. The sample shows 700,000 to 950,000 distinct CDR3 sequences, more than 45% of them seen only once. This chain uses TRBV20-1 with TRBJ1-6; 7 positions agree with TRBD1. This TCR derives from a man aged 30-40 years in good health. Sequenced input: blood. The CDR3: CSTGELSPLHF. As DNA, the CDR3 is TGCAGCACAGGGGAGTTGTCACCCCTCCACTTT.